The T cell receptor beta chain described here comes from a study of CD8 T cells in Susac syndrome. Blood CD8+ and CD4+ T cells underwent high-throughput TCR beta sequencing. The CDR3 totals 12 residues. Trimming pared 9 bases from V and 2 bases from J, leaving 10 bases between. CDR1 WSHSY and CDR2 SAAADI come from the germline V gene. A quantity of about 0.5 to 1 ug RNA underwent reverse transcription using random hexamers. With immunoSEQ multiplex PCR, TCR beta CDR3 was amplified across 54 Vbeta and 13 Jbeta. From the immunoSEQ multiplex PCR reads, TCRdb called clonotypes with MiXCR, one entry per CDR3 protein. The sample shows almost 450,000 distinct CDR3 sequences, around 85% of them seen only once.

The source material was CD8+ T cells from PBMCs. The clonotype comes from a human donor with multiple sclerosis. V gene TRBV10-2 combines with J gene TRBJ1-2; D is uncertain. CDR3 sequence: CASNEGNYGYTF. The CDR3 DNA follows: TGCGCCAGTAATGAGGGAAACTATGGCTACACCTTC.